The 27 T cell receptor beta chains presented below share a single source sample, sequenced in a study of blood T cell repertoires in COVID-19. TCRdb's table, derived via immunoSEQ multiplex PCR, lists solely in-frame clones and lacks some. Of 30,000 to 35,000 clones in the sample, about 93% are singletons; the top ten hold 5.2%. The sequenced material came from peripheral blood. Receptor source: a human donor in a cohort sampled during active COVID-19.

The rearrangement joins TRBV28 to TRBJ1-1; D gene ambiguous. Deletions cut 3 bases from V and 1 base from J, with 6 bases between. The CDR3 is 13 amino acids. The germline V gene encodes CDR1 MDHEN and CDR2 SYDVKM. CDR3 DNA: TGTGCCAGCAGTTTTAGGAGGAACACTGAAGCTTTCTTT. Amino acid sequence: CASSFRRNTEAFF.

The chain couples TRBV9 to TRBJ2-2; TRBD1 is a possible D gene (5 bases). Germline lookup yields CDR1 SGDLS and CDR2 YYNGEE. Trimming left V 2 bases short and J 1 base short, with 6 bases between. The CDR3 contains 14 residues. CDR3 bases: TGTGCCAGCAGCGTCCAGGGGAACACCGGGGAGCTGTTTTTT. Its protein product is CASSVQGNTGELFF.

The chain combines TRBV28 with TRBJ1-5; 10 nucleotides line up with TRBD1. Germline V gene sequence: CDR1 MDHEN, CDR2 SYDVKM. J gave up 7 bases and V 3 bases, and 15 bases lay outside the gene matches. This CDR3 is built from 18 residues. The CDR3 bases are TGTGCCAGCAGTTTCTACCAAAATGTGGGACAGGGGAAACAGCCCCAGCATTTT. Protein product: CASSFYQNVGQGKQPQHF.

The V gene is TRBV3-1 (or the pseudogene TRBV3-2), the J gene TRBJ2-7; 10 bases align to TRBD2. CDR1 and CDR2 (germline): LGHDT, YNNKEL (reference sequence). CDR3 size: 15 residues. Trimming took 4 bases from V and 6 from J; bases not matched to a gene: 9. The CDR3 DNA is TGTGCCAGCAGCCCGAAGCGGGGGGGCCCCCTCGAGCAGTACTTC. Translating gives CASSPKRGGPLEQYF.

The chain carries TRBV3-1 (or the pseudogene TRBV3-2) and TRBJ2-5; 15 nucleotides agree with TRBD2. Germline V gene lookup returns CDR1 LGHDT and CDR2 YNNKEL (reference sequence). The V segment lost 1 base and the J segment 5 bases; nucleotides outside the gene matches: 11. The CDR3 totals 19 residues. In DNA form, the CDR3 reads TGTGCCAGCAGCCAAGGGACTAGCGGGAGGGGAATGGCTTGGGAGACCCAGTACTTC. The encoded protein is CASSQGTSGRGMAWETQYF.

The chain is built from TRBV2 and TRBJ1-2; TRBD1 aligns across 8 bases. V trimming: 6 bases; J trimming: 8 bases; junction bases outside the gene matches: 5. The length of the CDR3 is 12 residues. CDR1 is SNHLY and CDR2 is FYNNEI in the germline V gene. CDR3 bases: TGTGCCAGCAGCGTGACAGGGGACGGCTACACCTTC. Translating it yields CASSVTGDGYTF.

This clone was observed a single time. The CDR3 nucleotides read TGTGCCAGCAGCTCCGGGGGAGGTAATGAAAAACTGTTTTTT. Protein: CASSSGGGNEKLFF. The V and J genes are TRBV7-9 and TRBJ1-4; weak D call: TRBD1 (5 bases). This CDR3 has 14 amino acids. The germline gives CDR1 SEHNR, CDR2 FQNEAQ (reference sequence). The V gene lost 4 bases and the J gene lost 4 bases, with 10 bases spanning the gap.

The J gene is TRBJ2-5, the V gene TRBV4-1, with D unclear. This CDR3 has 14 amino acids. V lost 1 base and J 5 bases, leaving 11 bases between the germline ends. Germline V gene data show CDR1 as MGHRA and CDR2 as YSYEKL. CDR3 DNA: TGCGCCAGCAGCCAAGGCTCGGTCCCGGAGACCCAGTACTTC. Its protein product is CASSQGSVPETQYF.

V gene TRBV5-5 combines with J gene TRBJ2-7; TRBD2 matches 7 bases. With 2 bases clipped from V and 5 bases from J, the junction kept 7 bases outside the gene matches. The germline gives CDR1 SGHKS, CDR2 YYEKEE (reference sequence). This CDR3 has 14 amino acids. CDR3 DNA sequence: TGTGCCAGCAGCTTCCGGGCCCGGGAGGACGAGCAGTACTTC. Amino acid sequence: CASSFRAREDEQYF.

This chain joins TRBV14 and TRBJ2-7, with D unresolved. V lost 0 bases to trimming and J lost 5 bases, with 11 bases between them. In germline, CDR1 is SGHDN, CDR2 FVKESK. The CDR3 loop spans 14 amino acids. CDR3 residues: CASSQEGLRDEQYF. As DNA, the CDR3 is TGTGCCAGCAGCCAAGAGGGTCTACGGGACGAGCAGTACTTC.

The rearrangement uses TRBV6-2 or TRBV6-3 and TRBJ2-7; 9 bases agree with TRBD1. Germline V gene data show CDR1 as MNHEY and CDR2 as SVGEGT. The V gene end was trimmed by 2 bases and the J gene end by 1 base; junction bases not matched to a gene: 9. This CDR3 contains 17 residues. The CDR3 region has the DNA TGTGCCAGCAGTTACGTAGGGACAGGGCGGCTATCCTACGAGCAGTACTTC. This encodes CASSYVGTGRLSYEQYF.

The V call is TRBV7-9, the J call TRBJ2-5; TRBD2 agrees at 13 bases. In germline, CDR1 is SEHNR, CDR2 FQNEAQ (reference sequence). This CDR3 is 15 amino acids long. Trimming took 1 base from V and 5 from J; bases not matched to a gene: 1. The CDR3 region has the DNA TGTGCCAGCAGCTTAGTGGGACTAGCGGGGGAGACCCAGTACTTC. It translates to CASSLVGLAGETQYF. The entire variable domain, with the rest obtained from reference TRBV7-9 and TRBJ2-5, is as follows: DTGVSQNPRHKITKRGQNVTFRCDPISEHNRLYWYRQTLGQGPEFLTYFQNEAQLEKSRLLSDRFSAERPKGSFSTLEIQRTEQGDSAMYLCASSLVGLAGETQYFGPGTRLLVL.

The chain joins TRBV13 to TRBJ1-1, with TRBD1 as a possible D gene (5 bases). The V and J ends lost 3 bases and 1 base respectively, with 15 bases between them. Germline CDR1 PRHDT, CDR2 FYEKMQ (reference sequence). The CDR3 runs 16 residues. CDR3 region: CASSFTKTAGNTEAFF. The CDR3 coding sequence is TGTGCCAGCAGCTTTACTAAGACAGCGGGGAACACTGAAGCTTTCTTT.

This clone was seen a single time. The chain combines TRBV27 with TRBJ1-3; D might be TRBD1 (5 bases). With 5 bases removed from V and 4 bases from J, the gap between germline ends came to 15 bases. This CDR3 is built from 15 residues. Germline CDR1 is MNHEY and CDR2 is SMNVEV (reference sequence). In nucleotides, the CDR3 is TGTGCCAGCAGTGCGGTGCGGGACGCCGGAAACACCATATATTTT. Translation gives CASSAVRDAGNTIYF.

This chain uses TRBV28 with TRBJ1-3; no firm D call. V lost 5 bases and J lost 8, with 16 bases in between. CDR3 length equals 14 residues. Germline CDR1 is MDHEN and CDR2 is SYDVKM. The CDR3 sequence: CASSPSGGRHTIYF. The CDR3 nucleotides read TGTGCCAGCAGTCCATCAGGAGGGAGGCACACCATATATTTT.

This chain links TRBV5-8 with TRBJ1-5, with D uncertain. CDR3 length: 13 residues. Germline CDR1 reads SGHTS; CDR2 reads YDEGEE. Between the trimmed V and J ends, which lost 2 bases and 4 bases, there was a span of 7 bases. The CDR3 bases are TGTGCCAGCAGCTTATGGCAGAATCAGCCCCAGCATTTT. Protein: CASSLWQNQPQHF.

The V gene is TRBV30, the J gene TRBJ2-1; weak D call: TRBD2 (5 bases). V was pared by 6 bases and J by 2 bases, with 11 bases between. CDR3 length equals 13 residues. Germline CDR1 reads GTSNPN; CDR2 reads SVGIG (reference sequence). CDR3 coding DNA: TGTGCCTGCAGCGGAGTAACCTACAATGAGCAGTTCTTC. This codes for CACSGVTYNEQFF.

This clone appeared once. The V gene is TRBV3-1 (or the pseudogene TRBV3-2), the J gene TRBJ1-1; D unresolved. Trimming removed 3 bases from V and 1 base from J, with 6 bases in between. The CDR3 totals 13 residues. CDR1 LGHDT and CDR2 YNNKEL come from the germline V gene (reference sequence). CDR3 nucleotides: TGTGCCAGCAGCCAGGACTCGAACACTGAAGCTTTCTTT. It encodes CASSQDSNTEAFF.

This rearrangement joins TRBV3-1 (or the pseudogene TRBV3-2) to TRBJ2-3; 10 bases are a match to TRBD2. The germline gives CDR1 LGHDT, CDR2 YNNKEL (reference sequence). J lost 6 bases, V lost 4 bases, and 7 bases had no gene match. The length of the CDR3 is 15 residues. The CDR3, as DNA: TGTGCCAGCAGCCCGACAGCGGGGGGGCGGGATACGCAGTATTTT. It encodes CASSPTAGGRDTQYF.

The CDR3 sequence: CASTVVTDTQYF. The CDR3 nucleotides read TGTGCCAGCACGGTAGTGACAGATACGCAGTATTTT. This rearrangement joins TRBV6-5 to TRBJ2-3; no reliable D call. Germline V gene sequence: CDR1 MNHEY, CDR2 SVGAGI. The germline V and J ends were trimmed by 7 bases and 3 bases, with 8 bases remaining between them. This CDR3 comprises 12 residues.

V and J are TRBV27 and TRBJ2-2, with D hard to call. This CDR3 is built from 14 residues. Germline CDR1 reads MNHEY; CDR2 reads SMNVEV (reference sequence). V was trimmed by 5 bases and J by 5 bases, leaving 12 bases between them. The CDR3 is CASSLLGSTGELFF. CDR3 sequence (DNA): TGTGCCAGCAGTCTTCTAGGATCTACCGGGGAGCTGTTTTTT.

The chain combines TRBV19 with TRBJ1-5; 8 nucleotides align to TRBD1. Losses at the gene ends were 5 bases for V and 4 bases for J; bases not matched to a gene: 19. Germline V gives CDR1 LNHDA, CDR2 SQIVND (reference sequence). The CDR3 extends over 19 amino acids. The CDR3 region has the DNA TGTGCCAGTAGTGGCAAGAGTGACAGGGGTGTCGTGTCGAATCAGCCCCAGCATTTT. The encoded protein is CASSGKSDRGVVSNQPQHF.

The CDR3 DNA reads TGTGCCAGCAGCCTAGCCTCCGGCTACACCGGGGAGCTGTTTTTT. Its translation is CASSLASGYTGELFF. The rearrangement uses TRBV6-5 and TRBJ2-2, with D maybe TRBD2 (5 bases). The germline gives CDR1 MNHEY, CDR2 SVGAGI. V shed 6 bases and J shed 3 bases, with 14 bases lying between them. The CDR3 is made up of 15 amino acids.

This clone was detected a few times. This rearrangement joins TRBV27 to TRBJ2-3; a possible D gene is TRBD2 (5 bases). This CDR3 region has 15 residues. With 6 bases removed from V and 2 bases from J, the gap between germline ends came to 15 bases. Germline V gene lookup returns CDR1 MNHEY and CDR2 SMNVEV (reference sequence). DNA of the CDR3: TGTGCCAGCAGCCTTGGGCTAGCTGCCACAGATACGCAGTATTTT. This encodes CASSLGLAATDTQYF.

V gene TRBV5-1 combines with J gene TRBJ1-1, with a possible D match to TRBD1 (6 bases). The V end was cut by 4 bases, the J end by 2 bases, with 12 bases between. Germline values: CDR1 SGHRS, CDR2 YFSETQ. The CDR3 has 14 amino acids. The CDR3 DNA reads TGCGCCAGCAGCAAGGACAGTTATAACACTGAAGCTTTCTTT. Translation gives CASSKDSYNTEAFF. Filled out from reference TRBV5-1 and TRBJ1-1, the complete variable domain reads KAGVTQTPRYLIKTRGQQVTLSCSPISGHRSVSWYQQTPGQGLQFLFEYFSETQRNKGNFPGRFSGRQFSNSRSEMNVSTLELGDSALYLCASSKDSYNTEAFFGQGTRLTVV.

This clone has only one observation. The CDR3 bases are TGTGCCAGCAGCCCCAACTCCTACGAGCAGTACTTC. Amino acids: CASSPNSYEQYF. The chain has TRBV11-3 and TRBJ2-7; D is unclear. Per the germline V gene, CDR1 is SGHNT and CDR2 is YENEEA. Trimming stripped 5 bases from V and 0 bases from J, with 5 bases between. This CDR3 is 12 amino acids long.

This rearrangement joins TRBV28 to TRBJ2-7; 8 positions match TRBD1. The V and J ends lost 5 bases and 1 base, in that order; junction bases with no gene match: 4. The germline CDR1 and CDR2 sequences are MDHEN and SYDVKM. The CDR3 has 14 residues. Written as DNA, the CDR3 is TGTGCCAGCAGTCCCGACAGGGGTTCCTACGAGCAGTACTTC. Protein sequence: CASSPDRGSYEQYF.